Listed below are T cell receptor beta chains from one sample, sequenced in a study of blood T cell repertoires in COVID-19. Generated by immunoSEQ multiplex PCR, the TCRdb table keeps only in-frame clones and is missing some. Among 170,000 or so clones, roughly 84% were seen once, and the ten largest hold 11% to 15%. The specimen sequenced was peripheral blood. The receptor set was obtained from a man younger than 35 with active or convalescent COVID-19. CDR3s include the opening cysteine and the closing phenylalanine or tryptophan. The D gene is left open where the match is weak. Clone size is not always given. Where it is, it says once, few, many or a class for expanded clones.

>-|TRBV5-1|-|TRBJ2-2
TGCGCCAGCCAAACGGCGGGGGCGACCGGGGAGCTGTTTTTT
CASQTAGATGELFF
>-|TRBV29-1|-|TRBJ2-7
TGCAGCGTTGAAGGAGGGTCCGGCTACGAGCAGTACTTC
CSVEGGSGYEQYF
>-|TRBV19|-|TRBJ2-1
TGTGCCAGTAGTATTCGGTCCAGGGACAATGAGCAGTTCTTC
CASSIRSRDNEQFF
>once|TRBV7-2|TRBD1|TRBJ2-7
TGTGCCAGCAGTCGCGGATACAGGGGGCATTACGAGCAGTACTTC
CASSRGYRGHYEQYF
>-|TRBV9|TRBD1|TRBJ1-4
TGTGCCAGCAGCCCAAGACAGGGAATGGGTGAAAAACTGTTTTTT
CASSPRQGMGEKLFF
>-|TRBV6-2/TRBV6-3|TRBD2|TRBJ2-1
TGTGCCAGCAGTTACTCTATGTCTAGCGGGATGGGGGACAATGAGCAGTTCTTC
CASSYSMSSGMGDNEQFF
>-|TRBV6-2/TRBV6-3|-|TRBJ1-3
TGTGCCAGCGGCCGGGACTCCTTCTCTGGAAACACCATATATTTT
CASGRDSFSGNTIYF
>many|TRBV6-5|-|TRBJ1-6
TGTGCCAGCAGTTACGAGGGTTATAATTCACCCCTCCACTTT
CASSYEGYNSPLHF
>-|TRBV11-2|-|TRBJ2-5
TGTGCCAGCAGCTTAGTGGCCCAGCGGGCACGGGTGGAGACCCAGTACTTC
CASSLVAQRARVETQYF
>-|TRBV7-9|-|TRBJ1-4
TGTGCCAGCAGCTTAGGGAAGCTCCGACTTTCCACTAATGGAGAAAAACTGTTTTTT
CASSLGKLRLSTNGEKLFF
>-|TRBV10-2|TRBD1|TRBJ2-3
TGCGCCAGCAGTGATGGGACAGGGGTCACAGATACGCAGTATTTT
CASSDGTGVTDTQYF
>-|TRBV28|-|TRBJ1-5
TGTGCCAGCAAGAGGCGGGGGGCGGGGATTAGCAATCAGCCCCAGCATTTT
CASKRRGAGISNQPQHF
>-|TRBV7-2|TRBD1|TRBJ2-7
TGTGCCAGCAGCTACGGGACAGGGGCCTACGAGCAGTACTTC
CASSYGTGAYEQYF
>-|TRBV12-3/TRBV12-4|-|TRBJ2-7
TGTGCCAGCAGTTTAGTGTACGGCTACGAGCAGTACTTC
CASSLVYGYEQYF
>-|TRBV18|TRBD2|TRBJ2-7
TGTGCCAGCTCACCACCCTTACTAGCGGATAACTACGAGCAGTACTTC
CASSPPLLADNYEQYF
>-|TRBV6-1|-|TRBJ2-3
TGTGCCAGCAGCTTGGGGGGTCCCACAGATACGCAGTATTTT
CASSLGGPTDTQYF
>-|TRBV2|-|TRBJ1-4
TGTGCCAGCAGTGTTTCTTGGACAACCGGAGAACTGTTTTTT
CASSVSWTTGELFF
>-|TRBV6-1|-|TRBJ1-3
TGTGCCAGCAGTGATTCCAGGGCCTCTGGAAACACCATATATTTT
CASSDSRASGNTIYF
>-|TRBV4-1|TRBD1|TRBJ1-1
TGCGCCAGCAGCCAAGGACCGGGACAGGGAAGAACTGAAGCTTTCTTT
CASSQGPGQGRTEAFF
>-|TRBV6-5|-|TRBJ2-7
TGTGCCAGCAGGCCCGGGACATTCCCCTACGAGCAGTACTTC
CASRPGTFPYEQYF